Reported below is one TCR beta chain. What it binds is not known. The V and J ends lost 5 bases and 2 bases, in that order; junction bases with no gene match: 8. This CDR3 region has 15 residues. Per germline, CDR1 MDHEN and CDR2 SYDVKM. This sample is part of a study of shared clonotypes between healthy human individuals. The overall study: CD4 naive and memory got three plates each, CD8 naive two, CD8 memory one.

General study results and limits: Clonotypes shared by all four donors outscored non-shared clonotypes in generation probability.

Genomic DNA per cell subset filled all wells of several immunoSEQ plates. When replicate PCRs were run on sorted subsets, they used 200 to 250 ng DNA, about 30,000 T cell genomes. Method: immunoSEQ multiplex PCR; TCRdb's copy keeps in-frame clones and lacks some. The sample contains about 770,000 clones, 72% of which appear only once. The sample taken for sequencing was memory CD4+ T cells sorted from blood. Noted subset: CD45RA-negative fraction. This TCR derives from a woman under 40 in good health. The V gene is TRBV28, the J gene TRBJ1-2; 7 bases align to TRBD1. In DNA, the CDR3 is TGTGCCAGCAGTCTCACCGGGACAGCGAACTATGGCTACACCTTC. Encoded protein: CASSLTGTANYGYTF.